This T cell receptor (beta chain) was captured in a study of technical replicates of blood from a few donors. The ends lost 5 bases at V and 8 bases at J; junction bases unmatched: 18. The CDR3 has 19 residues. Germline V CDR1 and CDR2: SGHNT, YENEEA. The protocol was immunoSEQ multiplex PCR, while the TCRdb copy is restricted to in-frame clones and leaves out a portion. Here the sample spans about 90,000 clones, about 94% being singletons. The source of this sequence is a human donor in good health. The chain uses TRBV11-3 and TRBJ1-4; 12 nucleotides align to TRBD1. The source material was T cells isolated from PBMCs. CDR3 bases: TGTGCCAGCAGCACAATCTATTCCAGGGACAGGGGGCAAGGCGAAAAACTGTTTTTT. The encoded protein is CASSTIYSRDRGQGEKLFF.